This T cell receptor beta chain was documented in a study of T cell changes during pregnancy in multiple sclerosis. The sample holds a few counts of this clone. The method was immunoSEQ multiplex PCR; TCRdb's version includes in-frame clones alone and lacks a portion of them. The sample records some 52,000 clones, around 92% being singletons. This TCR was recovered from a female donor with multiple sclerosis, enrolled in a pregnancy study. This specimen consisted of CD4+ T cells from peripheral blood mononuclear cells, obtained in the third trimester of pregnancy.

The chain's CDR3 is CASSSPGEAVRGYTF. DNA for the CDR3: TGTGCCAGCAGTTCCCCCGGGGAGGCAGTTAGGGGCTACACCTTC. The rearrangement uses TRBV28 and TRBJ1-2; D is unclear. The CDR3 contains 15 residues. The V and J ends lost 4 bases and 8 bases respectively, with 20 bases between them. The germline CDR1 and CDR2 sequences are MDHEN and SYDVKM.